This TCR beta chain was observed in a study of blood T cell repertoires in COVID-19. In the case of this clone: No DNA is shown, since the ends of the CDR3 on it are uncertain; the CDR3 is the one TCRdb lists.

The germline gives CDR1 MNHEY, CDR2 SMNVEV (reference sequence). The CDR3 is 15 amino acids long, termini counted. Generated by immunoSEQ multiplex PCR, the TCRdb table keeps only in-frame clones and is missing some. The sample lists over 100,000 clones, more than 90% occurring once. The sample taken for sequencing was peripheral blood. This TCR was recovered from a woman aged 50 to 60 with COVID-19, enrolled during active disease. The V gene is TRBV27, the J gene TRBJ2-5; the table's D call TRBD2 went unverified against the DNA. CDR3 region: CASSLSLRGVETQYF.